A selection of T cell receptor beta chains follows, all from one sample in a study of CD8+ T cells in alopecia areata. Repertoires were generated with immunoSEQ multiplex PCR, while TCRdb's copy carries only in-frame clones and drops some. The data hold 37,000 or so clones, with 45% to 70% observed a single time. The specimen was CD4+ Tregs sorted from blood. The receptor source for this set is a human donor with alopecia areata. CDR3s include the opening cysteine and the closing phenylalanine or tryptophan. A D gene is named only where the DNA matches it firmly. Only part of the rows carry a size: once, few, many, or a class if the clone is expanded.

-	TRBV29-1	TRBD1	TRBJ2-1	CSVDLDRAYNEQFF	TGCAGCGTTGACCTGGACAGGGCCTACAATGAGCAGTTCTTC
few	TRBV4-3	-	TRBJ2-5	CASSQEPQGQETQYF	TGCGCCAGCAGCCAAGAGCCACAGGGCCAAGAGACCCAGTACTTC
once	TRBV10-3	-	TRBJ2-5	CASATRMETQYF	TGTGCCAGCGCCACTAGGATGGAGACCCAGTACTTC
-	TRBV27	-	TRBJ2-7	CASSSLTRPPYEQYF	TGTGCCAGCAGTTCACTAACAAGGCCCCCCTACGAGCAGTACTTC
-	TRBV7-2	-	TRBJ2-7	CASSPRSSYEQYF	TGTGCCAGCTCCCCGCGAAGCTCCTACGAGCAGTACTTC
-	TRBV6-5	-	TRBJ2-2	CASRLREGFGELFF	TGTGCCAGCAGACTCCGTGAGGGGTTCGGGGAGCTGTTTTTT
-	TRBV10-3	-	TRBJ2-1	CATAYQGGEQQFF	TGTGCCACCGCGTACCAGGGCGGAGAGCAGCAGTTCTTC
once	TRBV11-2	TRBD2	TRBJ2-3	CASSLGTRTSGDTQYF	TGTGCCAGCAGCTTGGGAACCCGGACTAGCGGGGATACGCAGTATTTT
-	TRBV27	-	TRBJ1-6	CASRWTTRDSPLHF	TGTGCCAGCAGATGGACAACAAGGGATTCACCCCTCCACTTT
few	TRBV7-9	TRBD2	TRBJ2-1	CASRSGLAGGWNEQFF	TGTGCCAGCAGATCCGGACTAGCGGGAGGATGGAATGAGCAGTTCTTC
-	TRBV27	TRBD2	TRBJ2-3	CASRPWRLAGGERDTQYF	TGTGCCAGCAGACCCTGGCGTCTAGCGGGGGGGGAACGCGATACGCAGTATTTT
-	TRBV7-2	-	TRBJ2-1	CASSLARAGEQFF	TGTGCCAGCAGCTTAGCGCGGGCAGGTGAGCAGTTCTTC
-	TRBV7-2	-	TRBJ2-7	CASSPNRVHYEQYF	TGTGCCAGCAGCCCTAACAGGGTCCACTACGAGCAGTACTTC
-	TRBV21-1	-	TRBJ2-7	CASSRVWTRVNSYEQYF	TGTGCCAGCAGCAGAGTTTGGACTAGGGTCAACTCCTACGAGCAGTACTTC
-	TRBV7-8	TRBD1	TRBJ1-1	CASSFTDRVPEAFF	TGTGCCAGCAGCTTTACGGACAGGGTCCCTGAAGCTTTCTTT
-	TRBV9	TRBD2	TRBJ2-7	CASSVLAGFGEQYF	TGTGCCAGCAGCGTTCTAGCGGGCTTCGGAGAGCAGTACTTC
-	TRBV5-1	-	TRBJ2-6	CASNPGISFSGANVLTF	TGCGCCAGCAACCCAGGGATCTCCTTCTCTGGGGCCAACGTCCTGACTTTC
-	TRBV7-7	TRBD1	TRBJ2-3	CASSLGSGTGNGDTQYF	TGTGCCAGCAGCTTAGGAAGCGGGACAGGGAATGGAGATACGCAGTATTTT
-	TRBV29-1	TRBD1	TRBJ1-4	CSIDRGGEKLFF	TGCAGCATAGACAGGGGAGGTGAAAAACTGTTTTTT
-	TRBV7-8	-	TRBJ2-1	CASTHPPGYNEQFF	TGTGCCAGCACCCATCCCCCAGGCTACAATGAGCAGTTCTTC
-	TRBV23-1	TRBD1	TRBJ1-5	CASSQPQWTGESQPQHF	TGCGCCAGCAGTCAGCCACAGTGGACAGGGGAGAGTCAGCCCCAGCATTTT
-	TRBV2	-	TRBJ2-2	CASRGDGTHYRSGELFF	TGTGCCAGCAGGGGGGATGGGACTCACTATCGCTCCGGGGAGCTGTTTTTT
-	TRBV7-9	TRBD2	TRBJ2-5	CASSLLGTSGIRETQYF	TGTGCCAGCAGCTTACTCGGGACTAGCGGTATCCGGGAGACCCAGTACTTC
few	TRBV5-1	-	TRBJ1-1	CASHRVMNTEAFF	TGCGCCAGCCACAGGGTTATGAACACTGAAGCTTTCTTT
-	TRBV28	TRBD1	TRBJ1-2	CASKRDRGRLSRYTF	TGTGCCAGCAAGCGGGACAGGGGTCGATTGAGTCGCTACACCTTC
-	TRBV18	TRBD1	TRBJ2-7	CASSPPIGIRDSSYEQYF	TGTGCCAGCTCACCACCGATTGGGATCCGGGACAGTTCCTACGAGCAGTACTTC
-	TRBV7-2	-	TRBJ2-1	CASSLDRLYNEQFF	TGTGCCAGCAGCTTAGACAGGCTCTACAATGAGCAGTTCTTC
-	TRBV7-2	TRBD2	TRBJ2-1	CASSLSSGSFNEQFF	TGTGCCAGCAGCTTATCTAGCGGGTCCTTCAATGAGCAGTTCTTC
-	TRBV5-1	TRBD1	TRBJ1-1	CASSSLQGATEAFF	TGCGCCAGCAGCTCACTACAGGGGGCCACTGAAGCTTTCTTT
-	TRBV27	-	TRBJ1-2	CASSFNREYYGYTF	TGTGCCAGCAGTTTTAACAGAGAATACTATGGCTACACCTTC
few	TRBV13	TRBD2	TRBJ2-3	CASSSPRGGPRTQYF	TGTGCCAGCAGCTCTCCTCGGGGGGGCCCCCGTACGCAGTATTTT
few	TRBV5-1	-	TRBJ1-1	CASSPFKGTEAFF	TGCGCCAGCAGCCCATTTAAAGGGACTGAAGCTTTCTTT
-	TRBV19	-	TRBJ2-3	CAAAVGGTDTQYF	TGTGCCGCGGCGGTGGGAGGCACAGATACGCAGTATTTT
-	TRBV6-6	-	TRBJ1-2	CASARQANYGYTF	TGTGCCAGCGCAAGGCAAGCTAACTATGGCTACACCTTC
-	TRBV7-9	-	TRBJ2-1	CASSYRTHLLYNEQFF	TGTGCCAGCAGCTACCGGACTCACCTGCTATACAATGAGCAGTTCTTC
-	TRBV15	TRBD1	TRBJ2-2	CATSRGQGPTGELFF	TGTGCCACCAGCAGGGGACAGGGTCCCACCGGGGAGCTGTTTTTT
once	TRBV6-6	-	TRBJ1-6	CASSYSGIDGSPLHF	TGTGCCAGCAGTTACTCGGGAATCGATGGTTCACCCCTCCACTTT
few	TRBV5-6	-	TRBJ2-7	CASSSSYEQYF	TGTGCCAGCAGCTCTTCCTACGAGCAGTACTTC
-	TRBV6-5	-	TRBJ2-3	CASSYSRAPTDTQYF	TGTGCCAGCAGTTACTCGAGGGCCCCCACAGATACGCAGTATTTT
-	TRBV7-2	-	TRBJ2-3	CASSLQLASSTDTQYF	TGTGCCAGCAGCTTACAACTAGCCTCTAGCACAGATACGCAGTATTTT
-	TRBV7-9	-	TRBJ2-4	CASSPGTSPEKNIQYF	TGTGCCAGCAGCCCCGGGACATCCCCCGAAAAAAACATTCAGTACTTC
-	TRBV19	-	TRBJ1-5	CASSIKASNQPQHF	TGTGCCAGTAGTATTAAGGCTAGCAATCAGCCCCAGCATTTT